This TCR beta chain originates from a study of patients and donors after allogeneic stem cell transplantation. From the RT-PCR reads, TCRdb called clonotypes with MiXCR, one entry per CDR3 protein. The sample has 800,000 to 1,000,000 distinct CDR3 sequences, under 20% seen once; the top ten hold roughly 6%. Only a few counts were recorded for this clonotype. The sequencing input was blood, either unsorted or a sorted T cell fraction (not recorded which). The source of this sequence is a human donor who was either an allogeneic HSCT recipient or a stem cell or donor lymphocyte infusion donor (not recorded which). It is not recorded whose cells these are; they may come from a transplant donor.

Written as DNA, the CDR3 is TGTGCCAGCAGCCATGACAGGGCGCCCGGCTACACCTTC. It yields the protein CASSHDRAPGYTF. The chain couples TRBV3-1 to TRBJ1-2; 7 bases line up with TRBD1. The CDR3 covers 13 residues. Germline trimming cut 3 bases from V and 8 bases from J; bases unmatched to any gene: 6. Looked up from germline, CDR1 is LGHDT and CDR2 is YNNKEL (reference sequence).